This TCR beta chain stems from a study of early T cells in non-severe SARS-CoV-2 infection. The overall study: Chains were not paired, and sequencing was done on bulk RNA from unsorted whole blood.

Individual cDNA molecules received unique molecular identifiers during library preparation. TCRdb reprocessed the 5' RACE reads with MiXCR, giving one entry per CDR3 protein. Altogether some 91,000 distinct CDR3 sequences are present, around 10% being singletons, with the ten largest covering roughly 4.5%. The CDR3 consists of 12 residues. In germline, CDR1 is LGHNA, CDR2 YNFKEQ. Trimming removed 1 base at V and 8 bases at J, with 6 bases between. The TCR sequence derives from an adult who was a healthcare worker with PCR-confirmed SARS-CoV-2 infection or an uninfected control (not recorded which). V gene TRBV4-2 combines with J gene TRBJ1-5; D gene unclear. This sample comprised whole blood, obtained at baseline. The DNA of the CDR3 is TGTGCCAGCAGCCAAGCGGGGAAGCCCCAGCATTTT. Protein: CASSQAGKPQHF.